These 27 T cell receptor beta chains were sequenced from one sample in a study of T cell responses to AZD1222 COVID-19 vaccine. Sequencing used immunoSEQ multiplex PCR; TCRdb keeps in-frame clones, though not all of them. The sample records 95,000 to 100,000 clones, roughly 86% being singletons. The sequencing here drew on peripheral blood, taken 28 days after the second AZD1222 dose. The receptors were gathered from an adult who received the AZD1222 COVID-19 vaccine.

The V and J genes are TRBV28 and TRBJ1-2; maybe TRBD1 (6 bases). CDR3 length: 12 amino acids. Germline V gives CDR1 MDHEN, CDR2 SYDVKM. Trimming removed 4 bases from V and 8 bases from J, with 11 bases in between. The CDR3 sequence: CASSWGRGGYTF. DNA for the CDR3: TGTGCCAGCAGTTGGGGGCGTGGGGGCTACACCTTC.

This rearrangement joins TRBV5-4 to TRBJ1-4; D might be TRBD1 (6 bases). The length of the CDR3 is 16 residues. The V gene's germline CDR1 is SGHNT and CDR2 YYREEE (reference sequence). V lost 4 bases and J 7 bases, leaving 20 bases between the germline ends. CDR3 amino acids: CASSQPVAGEREKLFF. The CDR3, as DNA: TGTGCCAGCAGCCAACCCGTGGCAGGGGAGCGTGAAAAACTGTTTTTT.

This chain connects TRBV24-1 to TRBJ1-5; D unresolved. The CDR3 extends over 14 amino acids. From germline, CDR1 is KGHDR and CDR2 SFDVKD. V was clipped by 5 bases and J by 3 bases, with 10 bases between them. CDR3 protein: CATSGAGTNQPQHF. DNA for the CDR3: TGTGCCACCAGTGGGGCAGGCACCAATCAGCCCCAGCATTTT.

The CDR3 loop reads CASSSIAGGHPDTQYF. Written as DNA, the CDR3 is TGTGCCAGCAGTTCTATAGCGGGAGGGCACCCGGATACGCAGTATTTT. This chain uses TRBV27 with TRBJ2-3; TRBD2 agrees at 11 bases. The germline CDR1 and CDR2 sequences are MNHEY and SMNVEV (reference sequence). The CDR3 covers 16 residues. V shed 4 bases and J 6 bases; nucleotides not matched to a gene: 9.

The V call is TRBV27, the J call TRBJ2-1; D not resolved. Germline V CDR1 and CDR2: MNHEY, SMNVEV (reference sequence). V gave up 5 bases and J gave up 1 base, with 15 bases separating them. The CDR3 runs to 16 residues. CDR3 protein: CASSALQRASYNEQFF. In DNA form, the CDR3 reads TGTGCCAGCAGTGCCCTCCAAAGGGCTTCCTACAATGAGCAGTTCTTC.

V and J are TRBV4-1 and TRBJ1-1, with no clear D. This CDR3 spans 15 amino acids. Trimming removed 0 bases at V and 0 bases at J, with 8 bases between. Germline CDR1 and CDR2: MGHRA and YSYEKL. The CDR3 sequence: CASSQDVEVNTEAFF. CDR3 DNA sequence: TGCGCCAGCAGCCAAGATGTCGAGGTGAACACTGAAGCTTTCTTT.

This clone showed up just a few times. V usage is TRBV6-6 and J usage is TRBJ2-3; 8 bases are a match to TRBD2. This CDR3 region has 15 residues. Trimming cost V 0 bases and J 4 bases; bases outside gene matches: 3. CDR1 is MNHNY, CDR2 SVGAGI, per germline (reference sequence). The CDR3 nucleotides are TGTGCCAGCAGTTACTCGAGAGCGGGGGCAGATACGCAGTATTTT. It translates to CASSYSRAGADTQYF.

The rearrangement uses TRBV24-1 and TRBJ1-2; 7 positions match TRBD1. In germline, CDR1 is KGHDR, CDR2 SFDVKD. This CDR3 spans 20 amino acids. V lost 3 bases to trimming and J lost 0 bases; unmatched junction nucleotides: 18. CDR3 DNA: TGTGCCACCAGTGATCCACGAGGGGACAGAGGACTGGAGGCTAACTATGGCTACACCTTC. Translating it yields CATSDPRGDRGLEANYGYTF.

The chain carries TRBV19 and TRBJ2-7, with D possibly being TRBD1 or TRBD2 (6 bases each). V lost 4 bases to trimming and J lost 6 bases, with 13 bases between them. Germline loops: CDR1 LNHDA, CDR2 SQIVND (reference sequence). The CDR3 is made up of 13 amino acids. The DNA of the CDR3 is TGTGCCAGTAGTAGAATGGGGGGCGGCGAGCAGTACTTC. Encoded protein: CASSRMGGGEQYF.

The gene calls are TRBV28 and TRBJ2-3; D is possibly TRBD2 (5 bases). There are 14 residues in the CDR3. Germline V gene lookup returns CDR1 MDHEN and CDR2 SYDVKM. V lost 3 bases and J 5 bases, leaving 12 bases between the germline ends. The CDR3 here is CASSLGAEEDTQYF. The DNA for the CDR3 is TGTGCCAGCAGTTTGGGAGCGGAGGAAGATACGCAGTATTTT.

The chain has TRBV12-5 and TRBJ1-1; D unresolved. Per the germline V gene, CDR1 is LGHNT and CDR2 is FRNRAP. V gave up 5 bases and J gave up 7 bases, with 11 bases separating them. This CDR3 region has 12 residues. The CDR3 loop reads CASGTPRGEAFF. The CDR3 DNA reads as TGTGCTAGTGGTACCCCCCGTGGTGAAGCTTTCTTT.

In its sample, this clone was seen once. The chain has TRBV14 and TRBJ2-3; 8 nucleotides align to TRBD2. The CDR3 length is 16 residues. Germline V gives CDR1 SGHDN, CDR2 FVKESK. J lost 2 bases, V lost 6 bases, and 10 bases had no gene match. The CDR3 reads CASSLDSSGHTDTQYF. The CDR3 nucleotides read TGTGCCAGCAGTCTAGACTCTAGCGGGCACACAGATACGCAGTATTTT.

J is TRBJ1-2 and V is TRBV6-2 or TRBV6-3; 10 bases agree with TRBD1. This CDR3 spans 15 amino acids. Per the germline V gene, CDR1 is MNHEY and CDR2 is SVGEGT. V was clipped by 4 bases and J by 3 bases; unmatched bases: 5. The DNA for the CDR3 is TGTGCCAGCAGTTTGCCGGGGACAGGGGACTATGGCTACACCTTC. Its translation is CASSLPGTGDYGYTF.

This chain uses TRBV9 with TRBJ1-5, with 9 positions matching TRBD1. The V segment lost 4 bases and the J segment 5 bases; nucleotides outside the gene matches: 7. The CDR3 runs to 15 residues. In germline, CDR1 is SGDLS, CDR2 YYNGEE. The DNA for the CDR3 is TGTGCCAGCAGCACCTGGGACAGGGTGGATCAGCCCCAGCATTTT. Residues: CASSTWDRVDQPQHF. Based on the CDR3 plus reference TRBV9 and TRBJ1-5, the full variable domain is DSGVTQTPKHLITATGQRVTLRCSPRSGDLSVYWYQQSLDQGLQFLIQYYNGEERAKGNILERFSAQQFPDLHSELNLSSLELGDSALYFCASSTWDRVDQPQHFGDGTRLSIL.

J is TRBJ2-1 and V is TRBV6-5; D tentatively reads TRBD1 or TRBD2 (5 bases each). V shed 6 bases and J shed 5 bases, with 17 bases lying between them. The CDR3 is 15 amino acids. Per germline, CDR1 MNHEY and CDR2 SVGAGI. The CDR3 DNA reads as TGTGCCAGCAGCCAGAGGGGTGGGGGAAACAATGAGCAGTTCTTC. Protein product: CASSQRGGGNNEQFF.

The sample holds a few counts of this clone. This rearrangement joins TRBV18 to TRBJ1-1; D is perhaps TRBD1 (6 bases). The CDR3 totals 14 residues. The germline gives CDR1 KGHSH, CDR2 LQKENI. The V end lost 6 bases, the J end lost 1 base, and 12 bases lay between the germline ends. The CDR3 is CASSHTGKNTEAFF. For the CDR3, the DNA is TGTGCCAGCTCCCATACAGGGAAGAACACTGAAGCTTTCTTT. Variable domain in full (rest from reference TRBV18 and TRBJ1-1): NAGVMQNPRHLVRRRGQEARLRCSPMKGHSHVYWYRQLPEEGLKFMVYLQKENIIDESGMPKERFSAEFPKEGPSILRIQQVVRGDSAAYFCASSHTGKNTEAFFGQGTRLTVV.

This chain connects TRBV5-1 to TRBJ2-7; possibly TRBD1 for D (6 bases). Trimming left V 5 bases short and J 5 bases short, with 17 bases between. The V gene's germline CDR1 is SGHRS and CDR2 YFSETQ. This CDR3 comprises 14 residues. The CDR3 loop is CASRGQGGGDEQYF. Written as DNA, the CDR3 is TGCGCCAGCAGGGGTCAAGGGGGTGGGGACGAGCAGTACTTC.

V is TRBV30 and J is TRBJ1-3; D perhaps matches TRBD1 (5 bases). Germline CDR1 GTSNPN, CDR2 SVGIG (reference sequence). V lost 2 bases and J 0 bases, leaving 11 bases between the germline ends. This CDR3 is 15 amino acids long. The CDR3 nucleotides read TGTGCCTGGAGTCCGGACACTCGCTCTGGAAACACCATATATTTT. Protein: CAWSPDTRSGNTIYF. The whole variable domain, filled in from reference TRBV30 and TRBJ1-3, reads SQTIHQWPATLVQPVGSPLSLECTVEGTSNPNLYWYRQAAGRGLQLLFYSVGIGQISSEVPQNLSASRPQDRQFILSSKKLLLSDSGFYLCAWSPDTRSGNTIYFGEGSWLTVV.

This clone has just a few counts. CDR3 region: CASSYGTSNEQFF. CDR3 nucleotide sequence: TGTGCCAGCAGTTACGGGACTAGCAATGAGCAGTTCTTC. The rearrangement joins TRBV2 to TRBJ2-1; TRBD2 matches at 8 bases. Germline loops: CDR1 SNHLY, CDR2 FYNNEI. The CDR3 loop spans 13 amino acids. The ends lost 5 bases at V and 6 bases at J; junction bases unmatched: 3.

The chain carries TRBV4-1 and TRBJ1-2; the match to TRBD1 covers 7 bases. CDR3 length equals 15 residues. Looked up from germline, CDR1 is MGHRA and CDR2 is YSYEKL. V shed 0 bases, J shed 3 bases, and the junction held 4 bases outside the gene matches. The CDR3 loop reads CASSQEGGADYGYTF. CDR3 coding DNA: TGCGCCAGCAGCCAAGAAGGGGGCGCGGACTATGGCTACACCTTC.

The rearrangement uses TRBV27 and TRBJ1-2; no definite D call. The CDR3 covers 13 residues. Germline assignment: CDR1 MNHEY and CDR2 SMNVEV (reference sequence). The ends were cut back, 5 bases at V and 0 bases at J, with 7 bases in the middle. CDR3 nucleotide sequence: TGTGCCAGCAGTCCCACACCTAACTATGGCTACACCTTC. Translation gives CASSPTPNYGYTF.

This clone was seen more than once but under ten times. The rearrangement links TRBV2 to TRBJ1-4, with a weak D call TRBD1 (5 bases). V lost 7 bases and J lost 2, with 8 bases in between. This CDR3 has 13 amino acids. CDR1 SNHLY and CDR2 FYNNEI come from the germline V gene. CDR3 coding DNA: TGTGCCAGCATTAAGGGGACTAATGAAAAACTGTTTTTT. This codes for CASIKGTNEKLFF.

The chain couples TRBV5-1 to TRBJ2-7; D tentatively reads TRBD1 or TRBD2 (5 bases each). V lost 4 bases to trimming and J lost 2 bases, with 22 bases between them. The CDR3 is 17 amino acids. Germline V gives CDR1 SGHRS, CDR2 YFSETQ. The CDR3 sequence: CASSPGAGSSKTYEQYF. In nucleotides, the CDR3 is TGCGCCAGCAGCCCCGGGGCAGGGTCTTCGAAAACCTACGAGCAGTACTTC.

The chain recombines TRBV19 with TRBJ2-3; D may be TRBD2 (5 bases). Trimming pared 0 bases from V and 11 bases from J, leaving 12 bases between. The CDR3 sequence is 13 residues long. Germline CDR1 reads LNHDA; CDR2 reads SQIVND (reference sequence). The CDR3 protein is CASSIDGEIEQYF. The CDR3 region has the DNA TGTGCCAGTAGTATAGATGGGGAGATAGAGCAGTATTTT. The full variable domain, its missing parts supplied by reference TRBV19 and TRBJ2-3, is DGGITQSPKYLFRKEGQNVTLSCEQNLNHDAMYWYRQDPGQGLRLIYYSQIVNDFQKGDIAEGYSVSREKKESFPLTVTSAQKNPTAFYLCASSIDGEIEQYFGPGTRLTVL.

The V and J genes are TRBV7-2 and TRBJ2-1; D perhaps matches TRBD2 (6 bases). Per germline, CDR1 SGHTA and CDR2 FQGNSA. This CDR3 comprises 14 residues. The ends were cut back, 4 bases at V and 4 bases at J, with 11 bases in the middle. This chain's CDR3 is CASSYAGTYNEQFF. The CDR3 coding sequence is TGTGCCAGCAGCTATGCAGGGACTTACAATGAGCAGTTCTTC. Full variable domain (remainder filled in from reference TRBV7-2 and TRBJ2-1): GAGVSQSPSNKVTEKGKDVELRCDPISGHTALYWYRQSLGQGLEFLIYFQGNSAPDKSGLPSDRFSAERTGGSVSTLTIQRTQQEDSAVYLCASSYAGTYNEQFFGPGTRLTVL.

The chain is built from TRBV7-2 and TRBJ1-1; possibly TRBD1 for D (5 bases). Germline CDR1 and CDR2: SGHTA and FQGNSA. This CDR3 has 15 residues. Trimming stripped 0 bases from V and 5 bases from J, with 13 bases between. The chain's CDR3 is CASSLAEGLGTEAFF. The CDR3 DNA reads as TGTGCCAGCAGCTTAGCGGAGGGGCTCGGTACTGAAGCTTTCTTT.

The chain couples TRBV9 to TRBJ2-1, with D hard to call. Trimming left V 3 bases short and J 8 bases short, with 9 bases between. Germline CDR1 reads SGDLS; CDR2 reads YYNGEE. The CDR3 has 12 residues. The CDR3 region is CASSAALDEQFF. The CDR3 bases are TGTGCCAGCAGCGCCGCCCTGGATGAGCAGTTCTTC.